These 17 T cell receptor beta chains originate from one sample sequenced in a study of cytomegalovirus exposure and HLA in healthy donors. 13 Jbeta primers and 60 Vbeta primers were used for the PCR. Clones were read by immunoSEQ multiplex PCR, and TCRdb kept only the in-frame ones, dropping some. In the table there are some 130,000 clones, around four fifths of which are singletons. Sequencing used PBMCs. The receptors come from a boy aged 5-17 years in good health and CMV-seronegative.

The V gene is TRBV5-6, the J gene TRBJ2-2; TRBD2 matches at 7 bases. V dropped 4 bases and J dropped 6; count of bases not matched to a gene: 6. The CDR3 has 14 amino acids. Germline CDR1 and CDR2: SGHDT and YYEEEE. The CDR3 sequence is CASSLLGRAGELFF. In DNA, the CDR3 is TGTGCCAGCAGCCTACTAGGGAGGGCCGGGGAGCTGTTTTTT.

The rearrangement uses TRBV29-1 and TRBJ2-1; TRBD1 matches 10 bases. Unmatched junction bases numbered 4, after V lost 7 bases and J lost 7 bases. The germline V gene encodes CDR1 SQVTM and CDR2 ANQGSEA. This CDR3 contains 12 residues. DNA for the CDR3: TGCAGCGCAGACAGGGGGCTGAATGAGCAGTTCTTC. Translating it yields CSADRGLNEQFF.

The V and J genes are TRBV5-1 and TRBJ2-3; no definite D call. The CDR3 totals 13 residues. Germline CDR1 reads SGHRS; CDR2 reads YFSETQ. Trimming stripped 0 bases from V and 6 bases from J, with 8 bases between. The DNA of the CDR3 is TGCGCCAGCAGCTTGGCTAGTCGGGATACGCAGTATTTT. This codes for CASSLASRDTQYF.

The chain joins TRBV7-9 to TRBJ2-7; the match to TRBD1 covers 8 bases. J lost 1 base, V lost 5 bases, and 4 bases had no gene match. This CDR3 spans 14 amino acids. From germline, CDR1 is SEHNR and CDR2 FQNEAQ (reference sequence). In DNA form, the CDR3 reads TGTGCCAGCAGCCGGCGGACAGGGTCCTACGAGCAGTACTTC. It translates to CASSRRTGSYEQYF.

The chain joins TRBV7-2 to TRBJ2-7, with TRBD1 as a possible D gene (5 bases). This CDR3 is built from 12 residues. From germline, CDR1 is SGHTA and CDR2 FQGNSA. The V and J ends lost 5 bases and 5 bases respectively, with 10 bases between them. For the CDR3, the DNA is TGTGCCAGCAGCGCAACAGGCAACGAGCAGTACTTC. Amino acid sequence: CASSATGNEQYF.

V and J are TRBV28 and TRBJ1-2; 7 bases agree with TRBD1. V shed 4 bases and J 6 bases; nucleotides not matched to a gene: 2. The CDR3 is 12 residues long. Germline assignment: CDR1 MDHEN and CDR2 SYDVKM. The CDR3 loop is CASSSGTDGYTF. CDR3 DNA sequence: TGTGCCAGCAGTTCCGGGACAGATGGCTACACCTTC.

The chain has TRBV5-1 and TRBJ2-7; tentative D call: TRBD1 (6 bases). CDR1 is SGHRS, CDR2 YFSETQ, per germline. The CDR3 length is 16 residues. V lost 0 bases, J lost 2 bases, and 15 bases lay in between. CDR3 coding DNA: TGCGCCAGCAGCTTGGGACAGGTGAACCATCCCTACGAGCAGTACTTC. Protein sequence: CASSLGQVNHPYEQYF.

This clone has a count of ten or more. This rearrangement joins TRBV4-2 to TRBJ1-2; 10 bases agree with TRBD1. Losses at the gene ends were 0 bases for V and 4 bases for J; bases not matched to a gene: 2. This CDR3 has 15 residues. The germline V gene has CDR1 LGHNA and CDR2 YNFKEQ. CDR3 sequence (DNA): TGTGCCAGCAGCCAAGAGACAGGGGGCAGCTATGGCTACACCTTC. It translates to CASSQETGGSYGYTF.

Only a few counts were recorded for this clone. V gene TRBV2 combines with J gene TRBJ1-4; a possible D gene is TRBD1 (5 bases). The CDR3 is made up of 13 amino acids. From germline, CDR1 is SNHLY and CDR2 FYNNEI. With 5 bases removed from V and 4 bases from J, the gap between germline ends came to 8 bases. CDR3: CASSPGINEKLFF. As DNA, the CDR3 is TGTGCCAGCAGTCCAGGGATTAATGAAAAACTGTTTTTT.

This clone showed up just a few times. The chain recombines TRBV5-1 with TRBJ2-7, with TRBD2 matching 7 bases. Trimming removed 4 bases from V and 2 bases from J; junction bases left unmatched: 9. The CDR3 totals 15 residues. Germline CDR1 and CDR2: SGHRS and YFSETQ. The CDR3 loop is CASSPNVGGPYEQYF. CDR3 bases: TGCGCCAGCAGCCCCAACGTGGGAGGGCCCTACGAGCAGTACTTC.

This clone has just one count. The chain is built from TRBV14 and TRBJ2-3, with D maybe TRBD2 (5 bases). The CDR3 loop spans 16 amino acids. Germline V gene lookup returns CDR1 SGHDN and CDR2 FVKESK. Trimming left V 0 bases short and J 3 bases short, with 13 bases between. CDR3 coding DNA: TGTGCCAGCAGCCAAGATGGGTGGGAGAAAACAGATACGCAGTATTTT. The encoded protein is CASSQDGWEKTDTQYF.

This clone occurred once. This sample includes further DNA sequences coding for the same CDR3. This chain joins TRBV30 and TRBJ2-7, with D possibly matching TRBD2 (5 bases). The CDR3 is 11 amino acids. Germline CDR1 and CDR2: GTSNPN and SVGIG (reference sequence). Trimming left V 7 bases short and J 3 bases short, with 10 bases between. The CDR3 sequence is CASAGSYEQYF. The CDR3 region has the DNA TGTGCCTCGGCTGGGAGCTACGAGCAGTACTTC.

In nucleotides, the CDR3 is TGCGCCAGCAGCTTGGAATTCCCGGGGGTTGACTATGGCTACACCTTC. Encoded protein: CASSLEFPGVDYGYTF. The chain carries TRBV5-1 and TRBJ1-2, with D maybe TRBD1 (5 bases). This CDR3 has 16 residues. The germline V gene has CDR1 SGHRS and CDR2 YFSETQ. Trimming stripped 0 bases from V and 3 bases from J, with 15 bases between.

This sequence joins TRBV11-3 and TRBJ1-1, with 7 bases identical to TRBD1. The germline CDR1 and CDR2 sequences are SGHNT and YENEEA. This CDR3 contains 15 residues. J gave up 4 bases and V 5 bases, and 10 bases lay outside the gene matches. The DNA for the CDR3 is TGTGCCAGCAGCGCGGTACAGGGGTGGATCACTGAAGCTTTCTTT. It codes for CASSAVQGWITEAFF.

V gene TRBV30 combines with J gene TRBJ1-1; D is unclear. The length of the CDR3 is 13 residues. Germline V CDR1 and CDR2: GTSNPN, SVGIG (reference sequence). Trimming stripped 3 bases from V and 0 bases from J, with 8 bases between. This CDR3 is CAWSGNMNTEAFF. The CDR3 DNA sequence: TGTGCCTGGAGCGGTAATATGAACACTGAAGCTTTCTTT.

This clone was recorded once. V and J are TRBV7-9 and TRBJ2-4; 7 nucleotides line up with TRBD1. J gave up 0 bases and V 5 bases, and 7 bases lay outside the gene matches. CDR3 length: 16 amino acids. The germline CDR1 and CDR2 sequences are SEHNR and FQNEAQ (reference sequence). CDR3 protein: CASSNRGNLAKNIQYF. The CDR3 bases are TGTGCCAGCAGCAACAGGGGTAATCTAGCCAAAAACATTCAGTACTTC.

The chain recombines TRBV5-1 with TRBJ2-7, with D perhaps TRBD1 (5 bases). This CDR3 has 13 residues. Between the trimmed V and J ends, which lost 3 bases and 3 bases, there was a span of 10 bases. From germline, CDR1 is SGHRS and CDR2 YFSETQ. CDR3 sequence (DNA): TGCGCCAGCAGCTCTACAGGTAACTACGAGCAGTACTTC. This encodes CASSSTGNYEQYF.